The rows below give T cell receptor beta chains drawn from one sample of a study of PD-1 blockade in mismatch repair-deficient tumors. Profiled with immunoSEQ multiplex PCR; TCRdb holds only in-frame clones, not every one. This table has roughly 25,000 clones, 65% to 85% appearing once. The sample consisted of peripheral blood, taken 12 weeks after starting pembrolizumab. The receptors were gathered from an adult with mismatch repair-deficient cancer. Each CDR3 is given with its conserved first and last residue. D genes are given only for firm matches. Clone size is stated in some rows and not others, as once, few, many or a class when expanded.

size,J,D,V,CDR3,DNA
NA,TRBJ2-1,NA,TRBV20-1,CSAGSHNEQFF,TGCAGTGCTGGAAGCCACAATGAGCAGTTCTTC
NA,TRBJ2-6,TRBD1,TRBV19,CASRPRTGLGANVLTF,TGTGCCAGTAGACCAAGGACAGGGTTAGGGGCCAACGTCCTGACTTTC
NA,TRBJ1-4,TRBD1,TRBV6-1,CASSEEGQGAEKLFF,TGTGCCAGCAGTGAAGAGGGACAGGGGGCTGAAAAACTGTTTTTT
NA,TRBJ1-4,NA,TRBV5-1,CASSLVTGATNEKLFF,TGCGCCAGCAGCTTGGTAACAGGAGCAACTAATGAAAAACTGTTTTTT
NA,TRBJ2-2,TRBD2,TRBV30,CAWSVLAGEVRELFF,TGTGCCTGGAGTGTACTGGCGGGAGAAGTCCGGGAGCTGTTTTTT
NA,TRBJ2-1,TRBD1,TRBV28,CASRPDRGSEQFF,TGTGCCAGCAGGCCAGACAGGGGGAGTGAGCAGTTCTTC
NA,TRBJ2-6,TRBD2,TRBV7-3,CASSLTSGGGPPGANVLTF,TGTGCCAGCAGCTTAACGTCGGGGGGAGGGCCCCCTGGGGCCAACGTCCTGACTTTC
NA,TRBJ2-5,NA,TRBV7-2,CASSPPVRPFVEETQYF,TGTGCCAGCAGTCCCCCTGTGCGTCCTTTTGTGGAAGAGACCCAGTACTTC
once,TRBJ2-6,NA,TRBV4-3,CASSQGPDGANVLTF,TGCGCCAGCAGCCAAGGGCCCGATGGGGCCAACGTCCTGACTTTC
NA,TRBJ1-5,NA,TRBV2,CASNVVGEGPQHF,TGTGCCAGCAACGTTGTGGGGGAGGGCCCCCAGCATTTT
NA,TRBJ2-5,NA,TRBV19,CASSMRETQYF,TGTGCCAGTAGTATGAGAGAGACCCAGTACTTC
NA,TRBJ1-1,NA,TRBV7-9,CASTKDLNTEAFF,TGTGCCAGCACCAAGGACTTGAACACTGAAGCTTTCTTT
NA,TRBJ2-2,TRBD1,TRBV9,CASSVTGEYGELFF,TGTGCCAGCAGCGTAACAGGGGAATATGGGGAGCTGTTTTTT
few,TRBJ2-7,TRBD1,TRBV20-1,CSAREDREQYF,TGCAGTGCTAGAGAGGACAGGGAGCAGTACTTC
NA,TRBJ1-1,TRBD1,TRBV13,CASSNDLRDRGWENTEAFF,TGTGCCAGCAGCAACGATCTACGGGACAGGGGTTGGGAGAACACTGAAGCTTTCTTT
few,TRBJ2-1,TRBD2,TRBV30,CAWRGLAGYNEQFF,TGTGCCTGGAGGGGACTAGCGGGATACAATGAGCAGTTCTTC
NA,TRBJ2-1,NA,TRBV1,CTSSPDPAGVSCNEQFF,TGCACCAGCAGCCCCGATCCAGCGGGAGTTTCGTGCAATGAGCAGTTCTTC
NA,TRBJ1-1,NA,TRBV29-1,CSAPRGNTNTEAFF,TGCAGCGCCCCAAGGGGGAACACGAACACTGAAGCTTTCTTT
NA,TRBJ2-5,NA,TRBV7-9,CASVWGGQQETQYF,TGTGCCAGCGTCTGGGGGGGACAGCAAGAGACCCAGTACTTC
once,TRBJ2-7,TRBD1,TRBV6-5,CASSYGQGAYEQYF,TGTGCCAGCAGTTACGGGCAGGGGGCTTACGAGCAGTACTTC
NA,TRBJ2-6,NA,TRBV28,CASSEDSDSPGANVLTF,TGTGCCAGCAGTGAGGACAGTGATAGCCCTGGGGCCAACGTCCTGACTTTC
NA,TRBJ1-1,NA,TRBV7-9,CASSSGQMNTEAFF,TGTGCCAGCAGCTCGGGACAAATGAACACTGAAGCTTTCTTT
NA,TRBJ1-2,NA,TRBV5-4,CASSSDTWRERGYTF,TGTGCCAGCAGCTCGGATACTTGGAGGGAGCGCGGCTACACCTTC
NA,TRBJ1-5,NA,TRBV6-4,CASSDSIPWGLKAQHF,TGTGCCAGCAGTGACTCGATACCTTGGGGGCTTAAGGCCCAGCATTTT
NA,TRBJ2-7,NA,TRBV19,CASSPGLRSYEQYF,TGTGCCAGTAGTCCCGGGCTTCGGTCCTACGAGCAGTACTTC
NA,TRBJ2-1,TRBD2,TRBV6-1,CASSGDLSGREFF,TGTGCCAGCAGTGGAGACCTTTCCGGGAGGGAGTTCTTC
NA,TRBJ2-1,NA,TRBV4-1,CASSPSALVHEQFF,TGCGCCAGCAGCCCCAGCGCACTAGTGCATGAGCAGTTCTTC
NA,TRBJ2-5,NA,TRBV5-1,CASSSPTQETQYF,TGCGCCAGCAGCTCTCCTACTCAAGAGACCCAGTACTTC
once,TRBJ1-1,NA,TRBV11-3,CASGDWGLRDAEAFF,TGTGCCAGCGGGGACTGGGGACTTAGAGACGCTGAAGCTTTCTTT
NA,TRBJ2-3,NA,TRBV28,CASSSTGFSTDTQYF,TGTGCCAGCAGTTCAACCGGGTTCAGCACAGATACGCAGTATTTT
once,TRBJ2-3,TRBD1,TRBV6-1,CASRGTGDTDTQYF,TGTGCCAGCAGGGGGACAGGGGACACAGATACGCAGTATTTT
NA,TRBJ2-3,NA,TRBV18,CASSPLGASTDTQYF,TGTGCCAGCTCACCACTGGGGGCTAGCACAGATACGCAGTATTTT
once,TRBJ2-7,NA,TRBV5-4,CASSFSPSYEQYF,TGTGCCAGCAGCTTTTCTCCCTCCTACGAGCAGTACTTC
NA,TRBJ2-7,TRBD1,TRBV4-2,CASSQEPGQGSEQYF,TGTGCCAGCAGCCAGGAACCGGGACAGGGAAGCGAGCAGTACTTC
NA,TRBJ1-2,NA,TRBV6-1,CASSEEWGGNYGYTF,TGTGCCAGCAGTGAAGAATGGGGGGGTAACTATGGCTACACCTTC
NA,TRBJ2-1,NA,TRBV4-1,CASSQDLEREHEQFF,TGCGCCAGCAGCCAAGATCTAGAGAGGGAACATGAGCAGTTCTTC
NA,TRBJ2-6,TRBD1,TRBV5-5,CASRSTGGGNVLTF,TGTGCCAGCAGATCGACAGGGGGCGGCAACGTCCTGACTTTC
NA,TRBJ2-2,TRBD1,TRBV29-1,CSAPSGTGDTGELFF,TGCAGCGCCCCATCGGGGACAGGGGATACCGGGGAGCTGTTTTTT
NA,TRBJ2-5,TRBD1,TRBV11-2,CASRLQGLETQYF,TGTGCCAGCAGGTTACAGGGGTTGGAGACCCAGTACTTC
NA,TRBJ1-2,TRBD1,TRBV6-6,CASSPGQGNANYGYTF,TGTGCCAGCAGCCCCGGACAGGGGAACGCTAACTATGGCTACACCTTC
NA,TRBJ2-7,TRBD2,TRBV28,CASSYIAGATYEQYF,TGTGCCAGCAGTTATATAGCGGGAGCAACCTACGAGCAGTACTTC
NA,TRBJ2-7,NA,TRBV5-4,CASSPGVGGSYEQYF,TGTGCCAGCAGTCCAGGGGTCGGCGGGTCCTACGAGCAGTACTTC
NA,TRBJ1-2,TRBD1,TRBV2,CASSGEQGGYGYTF,TGTGCCAGCAGTGGAGAACAGGGGGGCTATGGCTACACCTTC
NA,TRBJ1-5,NA,TRBV4-2,CASSQDPGLSQPQHF,TGTGCCAGCAGCCAAGATCCGGGTTTAAGTCAGCCCCAGCATTTT
NA,TRBJ2-3,TRBD1,TRBV6-4,CASSAGTGGADTQYF,TGTGCCAGCAGTGCCGGGACAGGGGGCGCAGATACGCAGTATTTT
NA,TRBJ2-1,NA,TRBV29-1,CSGRTTSYNEQFF,TGCAGCGGACGGACTACCTCCTACAATGAGCAGTTCTTC
NA,TRBJ2-5,NA,TRBV7-9,CASSLLEGFRETQYF,TGTGCCAGCAGCTTACTTGAGGGGTTCCGAGAGACCCAGTACTTC
NA,TRBJ2-1,NA,TRBV5-1,CASSLRDHEQFF,TGCGCCAGCAGCTTGCGGGACCATGAGCAGTTCTTC